What follows are 19 T cell receptor beta chains derived from one specimen sequenced in a study of T-cell reconstitution after alpha-beta-depleted transplantation in children. Unique molecular identifiers tagged the TCRbeta library. TCRdb called the PCR reads again in MiXCR, with one record for every CDR3 protein. There are about 20,000 distinct CDR3 sequences in the sample; approximately 10% occur only once, and approximately 23% lies in the top ten. The source was PBMCs from the stem cell graft donor, collected from the stem cell graft. These receptors all stem from a human donor who donated a stem cell graft to a child with chronic granulomatous disease.

This clonotype occurred many times. CDR3 in DNA: TGTGCCAGCATTGCCGGGACAGGGCTATCTGAAGCTTTCTTT. It specifies CASIAGTGLSEAFF. The gene calls are TRBV12-3 or TRBV12-4 and TRBJ1-1, with TRBD1 identical over 9 bases. Trimming cost V 7 bases and J 6 bases; bases outside gene matches: 9. The CDR3 runs to 14 residues.

This clonotype has a handful of counts. The chain is built from TRBV11-2 and TRBJ1-2; no definite D call. V lost 4 bases and J lost 2, with 11 bases in between. CDR1 is SGHAT and CDR2 is FQNNGV in the germline V gene. The CDR3 length is 14 residues. The CDR3 DNA follows: TGTGCCAGCAGCTCCCGTAGGGAAAACTATGGCTACACCTTC. This sequence encodes CASSSRRENYGYTF.

This clonotype was seen at least ten times. J is TRBJ2-5 and V is TRBV29-1, with D maybe TRBD1 (6 bases). This CDR3 region has 12 residues. V was cut by 4 bases and J by 2 bases, with 8 bases left in between. Germline V lookup: CDR1 SQVTM, CDR2 ANQGSEA. The CDR3 reads CSVAQGQETQYF. In DNA form, the CDR3 reads TGCAGCGTTGCCCAGGGGCAAGAGACCCAGTACTTC.

This clonotype has ten or more counts. The rearrangement links TRBV7-9 to TRBJ2-4; TRBD1 agrees at 7 bases. This CDR3 has 17 residues. From germline, CDR1 is SEHNR and CDR2 FQNEAQ (reference sequence). The V and J ends lost 4 bases and 6 bases, in that order; junction bases with no gene match: 15. CDR3 in DNA: TGTGCCAGCAGCTCCGAATTTACCGGGACAGCCCGAAACATTCAGTACTTC. Its translation is CASSSEFTGTARNIQYF.

The chain joins TRBV27 to TRBJ1-2; no clear D. Germline V gene data show CDR1 as MNHEY and CDR2 as SMNVEV (reference sequence). This CDR3 has 13 amino acids. Deletions cut 2 bases from V and 5 bases from J, with 9 bases between. CDR3 in amino acids: CASSLGAQYGYTF. Written as DNA, the CDR3 is TGTGCCAGCAGTTTAGGCGCACAGTATGGCTACACCTTC.

This clonotype occurred many times. The chain carries TRBV5-1 and TRBJ2-5, with a tentative D call TRBD1 (8 bases). The CDR3 covers 15 residues. Deletions cut 4 bases from V and 5 bases from J, with 18 bases between. The germline CDR1 and CDR2 sequences are SGHRS and YFSETQ. CDR3 DNA sequence: TGCGCCAGCAGCGCGGAATTACAGGGGGGGGAGACCCAGTACTTC. Its protein product is CASSAELQGGETQYF.

This clonotype was detected ten times or more. This sequence joins TRBV7-9 and TRBJ1-3; D ambiguous. This CDR3 spans 12 amino acids. CDR1 is SEHNR, CDR2 FQNEAQ, per germline (reference sequence). The germline V and J ends were trimmed by 6 bases and 6 bases, with 9 bases remaining between them. The CDR3 reads CASRPAANTIYF. The CDR3 DNA follows: TGTGCCAGCAGACCGGCGGCAAACACCATATATTTT.

This clonotype was observed many times. The V gene is TRBV7-9, the J gene TRBJ2-1, with TRBD2 identical over 12 bases. CDR3 length: 17 residues. Germline assignment: CDR1 SEHNR and CDR2 FQNEAQ (reference sequence). J was trimmed by 4 bases and V by 4 bases; bases with no gene match: 8. As DNA, the CDR3 is TGTGCCAGCAGCTCCTCCGGACTAGCGGGGTTATACAATGAGCAGTTCTTC. As protein: CASSSSGLAGLYNEQFF.

This clonotype was seen ten or more times. The chain recombines TRBV2 with TRBJ2-3, with D maybe TRBD2 (6 bases). V gave up 5 bases and J gave up 2 bases, with 8 bases separating them. The CDR3 loop spans 13 amino acids. Germline V gives CDR1 SNHLY, CDR2 FYNNEI. The CDR3 loop is CASSPGVTDTQYF. In nucleotides, the CDR3 is TGTGCCAGCAGTCCGGGGGTCACAGATACGCAGTATTTT.

Many counts were recorded for this clonotype. CDR3 residues: CASSQDLRQPQHF. The CDR3 DNA reads TGCGCCAGCAGCCAAGATCTGCGTCAGCCCCAGCATTTT. The chain joins TRBV4-3 to TRBJ1-5, with D uncertain. This CDR3 is built from 13 residues. V lost 0 bases, J lost 6 bases, and 6 bases lay in between. From germline, CDR1 is LGHNA and CDR2 YSLEER.

This clonotype was seen many times. V usage is TRBV11-2 and J usage is TRBJ2-5, with D unclear. Germline V CDR1 and CDR2: SGHAT, FQNNGV. V was cut by 1 base and J by 5 bases, with 14 bases left in between. The length of the CDR3 is 15 residues. The chain's CDR3 is CASSLVQAFRETQYF. The CDR3 DNA sequence: TGTGCCAGCAGCTTAGTGCAGGCTTTCAGGGAGACCCAGTACTTC.

This clonotype was seen ten or more times. The gene calls are TRBV7-2 and TRBJ2-2; D is ambiguous. Germline CDR1 SGHTA, CDR2 FQGNSA. This CDR3 contains 12 residues. V gave up 6 bases and J gave up 1 base, with 3 bases separating them. The CDR3 is CASRQNTGELFF. DNA of the CDR3: TGTGCCAGCAGACAGAACACCGGGGAGCTGTTTTTT.

The chain carries TRBV5-1 and TRBJ2-1, with 7 bases lining up with TRBD2. The CDR3 sequence is 14 residues long. CDR1 and CDR2 (germline): SGHRS, YFSETQ. Trimming at V came to 0 bases and at J to 7 bases, leaving 4 bases not matched to a gene. The CDR3 sequence: CASSLGGSENEQFF. The CDR3 DNA is TGCGCCAGCAGCTTGGGCGGGAGTGAAAATGAGCAGTTCTTC.

This clonotype came up many times. The chain recombines TRBV12-3 or TRBV12-4 with TRBJ2-7, with 9 bases fitting TRBD2. V shed 6 bases, J shed 6 bases, and the junction held 15 bases outside the gene matches. The CDR3 loop spans 16 amino acids. The CDR3 bases are TGTGCCAGCAGCTCCGCGGGGGGGCGTCCTAAGGGCGAGCAGTACTTC. Its translation: CASSSAGGRPKGEQYF.

This clonotype has at least ten counts. The gene calls are TRBV12-3 or TRBV12-4 and TRBJ2-7; maybe TRBD1 (6 bases). The CDR3 runs to 14 residues. V was clipped by 2 bases and J by 5 bases, with 13 bases between them. The CDR3 is CASSLSTRGNEQYF. The CDR3 nucleotides read TGTGCCAGCAGTTTATCCACCAGGGGTAACGAGCAGTACTTC.

This clonotype was found many times. The rearrangement links TRBV5-1 to TRBJ1-2, with D possibly being TRBD1 (5 bases). Germline values: CDR1 SGHRS, CDR2 YFSETQ. V lost 1 base and J lost 4, with 11 bases in between. The CDR3 runs 14 residues. The CDR3 nucleotides read TGCGCCAGCAGCTTGCAGGGAGGAGGCTATGGCTACACCTTC. Amino acid sequence: CASSLQGGGYGYTF.

At least ten counts were recorded for this clonotype. The chain carries TRBV27 and TRBJ1-2, with 7 positions matching TRBD1. The J segment lost 3 bases and the V segment lost 2 bases, leaving 3 bases of the junction unmatched. This CDR3 contains 14 residues. The germline gives CDR1 MNHEY, CDR2 SMNVEV (reference sequence). The CDR3 nucleotides are TGTGCCAGCAGTTTAGAAGGGGGCGACTATGGCTACACCTTC. Its translation: CASSLEGGDYGYTF.

This clonotype was found many times. This sequence joins TRBV7-6 and TRBJ2-7; 9 bases map to TRBD2. J gave up 3 bases and V 2 bases, and 8 bases lay outside the gene matches. The CDR3 spans 16 residues. Germline-derived CDR1 and CDR2 are SGHVS and FNYEAQ. This chain's CDR3 is CASSLQSAGGFYEQYF. The CDR3 DNA reads as TGTGCCAGCAGCTTACAGTCAGCGGGAGGCTTCTACGAGCAGTACTTC.

This clonotype was detected a few times. V gene TRBV29-1 combines with J gene TRBJ1-4; 7 bases are shared with TRBD1. CDR1 is SQVTM, CDR2 ANQGSEA, per germline. After removal of 7 bases from V and 4 bases from J, the junction contained 6 bases not matched to a gene. CDR3 length: 13 amino acids. CDR3 nucleotide sequence: TGCAGCGGACAGGGAGGGTTTAATGAAAAACTGTTTTTT. It specifies CSGQGGFNEKLFF.